This T cell receptor beta chain comes out of a study of T-cell memory formation after mild COVID-19. Overall study: There were largely donor-specific TCR clusters. The study's findings and limits: Unconfirmed was the SARS-CoV-2 specificity of second-wave clones that peaked on day 37.

Trimming removed 2 bases from V and 8 bases from J, with 7 bases in between. Germline V gene lookup returns CDR1 SEHNR and CDR2 FQNEAQ (reference sequence). The CDR3 sequence is 12 residues long. TCRdb passed the 5' RACE reads through MiXCR, listing each CDR3 protein once. There are roughly 110,000 distinct CDR3 sequences in the sample; over 15% occur only once, and around 28% lies in the top ten. This clonotype was observed many times. Its cognate antigen is unknown. The clonotype was recovered from an adult woman who had mild COVID-19 (a few samples of this study predate the infection). Cell type and time point are not known. The chain recombines TRBV7-9 with TRBJ2-1, with D tentatively TRBD1 (5 bases). Material for sequencing was PBMCs or a T cell subset sorted from them (not recorded which). The CDR3 spells CASSLKGHEQFF. The CDR3 DNA reads as TGTGCCAGCAGCTTAAAGGGGCATGAGCAGTTCTTC.